This T cell receptor (beta chain) was documented in a study of CD8 T cells in Susac syndrome. The CDR3 spans 11 residues. CDR1 is SSHAT and CDR2 is FNYEAQ in the germline V gene (reference sequence). V was shortened by 4 bases and J by 12 bases, with 9 bases between the two germline ends. Worth noting for this clonotype: Its cognate antigen is unknown.

Sequencing of TCR beta was performed on blood CD8+ and CD4+ T cells. Study conclusions and caveats: Expansion of clones was not seen in the CD4+ T cell repertoires of Susac syndrome.

Random hexamers were used to reverse transcribe an amount of about 0.45 to 1 ug RNA. TCRdb used MiXCR to reprocess the immunoSEQ multiplex PCR reads, holding one entry per CDR3 protein. In the table there are about 180,000 distinct CDR3 sequences, around 94% of which are singletons. The clonotype was recovered from a human donor with Susac syndrome. Material: CD4+ T cells from PBMCs. The rearrangement joins TRBV7-7 to TRBJ1-4; D may be TRBD1 (6 bases). The CDR3 nucleotides read TGTGCCAGCAGCTCGGGACAAGAACTGTTTTTT. Translated, it gives CASSSGQELFF.